Here is one T cell receptor (beta chain) with its context. Method: immunoSEQ multiplex PCR; TCRdb's copy keeps in-frame clones and lacks some. The sample shows 20,000 or so clones, roughly 85% of them seen only once. These data originate in a study of blood T cell repertoires in COVID-19. Across the study: The United States, Italy and Spain were the sources of the acute and convalescent COVID-19 samples. PBMCs, B-cell-depleted T cells, or T cells were the source of the cDNA or gDNA that made up the material.

The germline V gene encodes CDR1 SGHTA and CDR2 FQGNSA. V lost 1 base to trimming and J lost 2 bases, with 8 bases between them. The length of the CDR3 is 14 residues. Specimen: peripheral blood. The J gene is TRBJ2-5, the V gene TRBV7-2, with D unresolved. The receptor's source is an elderly man with acute or convalescent COVID-19. The CDR3 coding sequence is TGTGCCAGCAGCTTAGGTGGCAGGCAAGAGACCCAGTACTTC. This translates into CASSLGGRQETQYF.